This TCR beta chain was identified in a study of T cell responses to AZD1222 COVID-19 vaccine. Overall study results and limits: No repertoire was sampled before or during the peak T cell response, only after it. It should be noted that donors were predominantly white British and more often female, and clonal diversity was possibly underestimated. Spike-wide vaccine-associated CD4 TCRs dominated at 160-218 and 743-854.

Sequencing was performed with immunoSEQ multiplex PCR; in TCRdb, only in-frame clones are kept and a portion is missing. The sample yields 100,000 to 140,000 clones, around nine tenths seen once. As to this clone: Its cognate antigen is unknown.

This specimen was peripheral blood, taken on day 0 of AZD1222 vaccination. The receptor comes from an adult in good health.

CDR3 coding DNA: TGCAGCGTGAGCCATGGGGCCAACGTCCTGACTTTC. Protein sequence: CSVSHGANVLTF. The chain joins TRBV29-1 to TRBJ2-6; D is unclear. Germline assignment: CDR1 SQVTM and CDR2 ANQGSEA. The CDR3 sequence is 12 residues long. Trimming left V 6 bases short and J 3 bases short, with 6 bases between.